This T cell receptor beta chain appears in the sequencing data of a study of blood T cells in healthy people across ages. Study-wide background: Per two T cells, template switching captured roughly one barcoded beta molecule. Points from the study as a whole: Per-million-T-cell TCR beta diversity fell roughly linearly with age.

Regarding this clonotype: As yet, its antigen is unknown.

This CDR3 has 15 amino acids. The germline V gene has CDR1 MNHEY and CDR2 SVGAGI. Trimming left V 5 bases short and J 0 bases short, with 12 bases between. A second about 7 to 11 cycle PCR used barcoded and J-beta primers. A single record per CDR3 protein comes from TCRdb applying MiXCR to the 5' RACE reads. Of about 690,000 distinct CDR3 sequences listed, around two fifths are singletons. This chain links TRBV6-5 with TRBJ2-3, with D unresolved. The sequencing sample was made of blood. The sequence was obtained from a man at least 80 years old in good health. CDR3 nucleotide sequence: TGTGCCAGCAGTAAGGCCCGGACGAGCACAGATACGCAGTATTTT. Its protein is CASSKARTSTDTQYF.